These 18 T cell receptor beta chains share one sample of origin, sequenced in a study of cytomegalovirus exposure and HLA in healthy donors. Primers: 60 Vbeta forward and 13 Jbeta reverse. Some clones are missing from TCRdb's copy, which holds only in-frame ones; the method was immunoSEQ multiplex PCR. The sample has around 94,000 clones; around 80% are singletons. What was sequenced was PBMCs. Receptors were obtained from a male donor in good health and CMV-seropositive.

The V gene is TRBV21-1, the J gene TRBJ2-5; the DNA was not used to check the table's D call, TRBD1. TRBV21-1 is designated a pseudogene. There are 15 residues in the CDR3. The CDR3 sequence is CASSKRKGKEETQYF. The CDR3 DNA sequence: TGTGCCAGCAGCAAACGTAAGGGGAAGGAAGAGACCCAGTACTTC.

The chain combines TRBV2 with TRBJ1-5; 8 positions match TRBD1. Germline CDR1 and CDR2: SNHLY and FYNNEI. The CDR3 sequence is 14 residues long. The V and J ends lost 4 bases and 7 bases, in that order; junction bases with no gene match: 6. The CDR3 nucleotides read TGTGCCAGCAGTGCGGACAGGGCAGGGCAGCCCCAGCATTTT. Translation: CASSADRAGQPQHF. Complete variable domain (other parts from reference TRBV2 and TRBJ1-5): EPEVTQTPSHQVTQMGQEVILRCVPISNHLYFYWYRQILGQKVEFLVSFYNNEISEKSEIFDDQFSVERPDGSNFTLKIRSTKLEDSAMYFCASSADRAGQPQHFGDGTRLSIL.

DNA of the CDR3: TGTGCCAGCAGCTTTGGGATAATGGCGGGCCACACAGATACGCAGTATTTT. As protein: CASSFGIMAGHTDTQYF. V usage is TRBV7-9 and J usage is TRBJ2-3; possible D gene TRBD2, 5 bases. The V end was cut by 3 bases, the J end by 2 bases, with 18 bases between. The CDR3 is 17 amino acids. Germline loops: CDR1 SEHNR, CDR2 FQNEAQ (reference sequence).

The V and J genes are TRBV10-3 and TRBJ2-7, with D perhaps TRBD1 (6 bases). The CDR3 has 13 amino acids. CDR1 is ENHRY and CDR2 is SYGVKD in the germline V gene. Trimming took 11 bases from V and 6 from J, leaving 20 bases between them. The CDR3 sequence: CAVADRWDGEQYF. CDR3 nucleotides: TGTGCCGTTGCCGACAGGTGGGATGGCGAGCAGTACTTC.

This clone appeared a single time. This chain links TRBV9 with TRBJ2-7, with 7 bases lining up with TRBD2. CDR3 length: 15 amino acids. V was clipped by 5 bases and J by 0 bases; unmatched bases: 8. The germline V gene encodes CDR1 SGDLS and CDR2 YYNGEE. The CDR3 loop is CASSPKRGNSYEQYF. The CDR3 region has the DNA TGTGCCAGCAGTCCGAAGCGGGGAAACTCCTACGAGCAGTACTTC. The full variable domain, in which reference TRBV9 and TRBJ2-7 provide the parts outside the CDR3, is DSGVTQTPKHLITATGQRVTLRCSPRSGDLSVYWYQQSLDQGLQFLIQYYNGEERAKGNILERFSAQQFPDLHSELNLSSLELGDSALYFCASSPKRGNSYEQYFGPGTRLTVT.

The CDR3 coding sequence is TGTGCCAGCACAGCGGGGGCGGGCGATACGCAGTATTTT. Protein: CASTAGAGDTQYF. The V and J genes are TRBV2 and TRBJ2-3; 8 nucleotides align to TRBD2. This CDR3 has 13 residues. Per germline, CDR1 SNHLY and CDR2 FYNNEI. V dropped 7 bases and J dropped 6; count of bases not matched to a gene: 6.

The rearrangement joins TRBV7-9 to TRBJ2-7; 8 positions match TRBD2. Germline V lookup: CDR1 SEHNR, CDR2 FQNEAQ (reference sequence). The CDR3 length is 17 residues. With 3 bases clipped from V and 1 base from J, the junction kept 11 bases outside the gene matches. CDR3 protein: CASSFTGVREGSYEQYF. The CDR3 DNA sequence: TGTGCCAGCAGCTTTACCGGCGTACGGGAGGGTTCCTACGAGCAGTACTTC.

This clone is a singleton in its sample. The chain has TRBV7-2 and TRBJ1-2, with 7 bases that match TRBD1. The CDR3 has 17 amino acids. Germline lookup yields CDR1 SGHTA and CDR2 FQGNSA. V dropped 7 bases and J dropped 4; count of bases not matched to a gene: 18. CDR3 sequence: CASTRVPTGVGSYGYTF. As DNA, the CDR3 is TGTGCCAGCACCCGAGTACCAACAGGGGTAGGGAGCTATGGCTACACCTTC.

In the case of this clone: Other DNA sequences in the sample encode the same CDR3. This CDR3 reads CASSLTGGYEQYF. CDR3 nucleotides: TGTGCCAGCAGCTTAACGGGGGGCTACGAGCAGTACTTC. V is TRBV7-9 and J is TRBJ2-7; TRBD2 matches 7 bases. J lost 3 bases, V lost 2 bases, and 1 base had no gene match. Germline V gene sequence: CDR1 SEHNR, CDR2 FQNEAQ (reference sequence). This CDR3 region has 13 residues.

This chain joins TRBV19 and TRBJ1-5; TRBD1 matches at 8 bases. Germline V gene sequence: CDR1 LNHDA, CDR2 SQIVND (reference sequence). The CDR3 runs 16 residues. The trim removed 1 base at V and 7 bases at J, leaving 9 bases unmatched. The CDR3 region is CASSIGHTGGPQPQHF. The CDR3 region has the DNA TGTGCCAGTAGTATAGGCCACACAGGGGGTCCACAGCCCCAGCATTTT.

This clone was counted a single time. This rearrangement joins TRBV11-2 to TRBJ2-3; possibly TRBD1 for D (5 bases). Trimming took off 1 base at V and 6 bases at J, with 20 bases between the two ends. Per the germline V gene, CDR1 is SGHAT and CDR2 is FQNNGV. The length of the CDR3 is 17 residues. The chain's CDR3 is CASSLAQAGRGMDTQYF. DNA for the CDR3: TGTGCCAGCAGCTTAGCTCAGGCAGGGCGTGGGATGGATACGCAGTATTTT.

The count of this clone is one. The V gene is TRBV30, the J gene TRBJ1-4, with 8 bases that match TRBD1. CDR3 size: 15 residues. CDR1 GTSNPN and CDR2 SVGIG come from the germline V gene (reference sequence). The V segment lost 4 bases and the J segment 7 bases; nucleotides outside the gene matches: 11. CDR3: CAWTPLTGASEKLFF. In DNA form, the CDR3 reads TGTGCCTGGACCCCACTGACAGGGGCCAGTGAAAAACTGTTTTTT.

The CDR3 DNA is TGTGCCAGCAGGGCGGGGGGGAACACCGGGGAGCTGTTTTTT. This gives the protein CASRAGGNTGELFF. The chain uses TRBV6-5 and TRBJ2-2, with 8 bases lining up with TRBD2. V lost 6 bases, J lost 1 base, and 1 base stayed unmatched. Germline assignment: CDR1 MNHEY and CDR2 SVGAGI. The length of the CDR3 is 14 residues.

The J gene is TRBJ1-5, the V gene TRBV28; maybe TRBD1 (5 bases). Trimming stripped 6 bases from V and 2 bases from J, with 14 bases between. Per germline, CDR1 MDHEN and CDR2 SYDVKM. This CDR3 has 15 residues. As DNA, the CDR3 is TGTGCCAGCAGCCCGCGGGGCTTTGGCAATCAGCCCCAGCATTTT. It codes for CASSPRGFGNQPQHF.

J is TRBJ1-2 and V is TRBV5-1; 8 positions agree with TRBD1. The CDR3 covers 16 residues. CDR1 is SGHRS and CDR2 is YFSETQ in the germline V gene. The ends lost 3 bases at V and 4 bases at J; junction bases unmatched: 11. CDR3 in DNA: TGCGCCAGCAGCTGGGGCGGACAGGGACCTACCTATGGCTACACCTTC. Protein: CASSWGGQGPTYGYTF.

This chain connects TRBV30 to TRBJ1-1; possible D gene TRBD1, 6 bases. Germline V gene lookup returns CDR1 GTSNPN and CDR2 SVGIG (reference sequence). The length of the CDR3 is 13 residues. V dropped 4 bases and J dropped 5 bases, with 14 bases sitting between them. This CDR3 is CAWTTLQGTEAFF. CDR3 DNA: TGTGCCTGGACCACCCTTCAGGGGACTGAAGCTTTCTTT.

This clone was detected once. The V and J genes are TRBV28 and TRBJ1-1; D remains unclear. Germline lookup yields CDR1 MDHEN and CDR2 SYDVKM. With 6 bases removed from V and 3 bases from J, the gap between germline ends came to 14 bases. The CDR3 extends over 14 amino acids. CDR3 loop: CASSDGSPYTEAFF. The CDR3 DNA follows: TGTGCCAGCAGCGACGGGTCCCCATACACTGAAGCTTTCTTT.

The chain carries TRBV5-1 and TRBJ2-5; D might be TRBD1 (5 bases). Germline assignment: CDR1 SGHRS and CDR2 YFSETQ. The CDR3 spans 15 residues. Trimming took off 0 bases at V and 3 bases at J, with 12 bases between the two ends. CDR3 in DNA: TGCGCCAGCAGCTTGGCCGGCAGGGTGGAAGAGACCCAGTACTTC. Its translation is CASSLAGRVEETQYF.